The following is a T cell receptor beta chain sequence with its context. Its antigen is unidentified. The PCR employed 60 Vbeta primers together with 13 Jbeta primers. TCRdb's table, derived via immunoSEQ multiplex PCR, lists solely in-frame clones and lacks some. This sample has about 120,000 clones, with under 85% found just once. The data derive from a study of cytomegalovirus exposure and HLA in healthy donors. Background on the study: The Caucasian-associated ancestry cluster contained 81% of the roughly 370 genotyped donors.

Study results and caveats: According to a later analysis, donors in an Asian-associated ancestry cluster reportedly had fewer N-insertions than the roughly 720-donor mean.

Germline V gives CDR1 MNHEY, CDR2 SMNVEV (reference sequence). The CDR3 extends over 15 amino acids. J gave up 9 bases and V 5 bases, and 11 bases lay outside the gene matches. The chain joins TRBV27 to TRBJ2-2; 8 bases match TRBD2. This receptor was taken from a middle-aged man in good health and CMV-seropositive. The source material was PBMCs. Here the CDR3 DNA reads TGTGCCAGCAGTACGCGACTAGCGCCGGGCCGGGAGCTGTTTTTT. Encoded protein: CASSTRLAPGRELFF.